Below are 9 T cell receptor beta chains sequenced from a single sample in a study of T cell repertoires in cytomegalovirus infection. In TCRdb, the reads were re-called with MiXCR into one record per CDR3 protein. The data show about 68,000 distinct CDR3 sequences, approximately 22% seen once. These receptors lack a known antigen. The sequencing input was PBMCs, sequenced either directly or after in vitro stimulation (not recorded which). Receptors were obtained from a human donor in good health (CMV status not recorded). Some clones in this sample may be carry-over from other donors' samples.

This clonotype was counted ten times or more. The chain uses TRBV7-2 and TRBJ1-4; D ambiguous. This CDR3 has 14 residues. CDR1 is SGHTA and CDR2 is FQGNSA in the germline V gene. V was pared by 1 base and J by 1 base, with 4 bases between. This CDR3 is CASSLGITNEKLFF. The CDR3, as DNA: TGTGCCAGCAGCTTAGGGATAACTAATGAAAAACTGTTTTTT.

The chain recombines TRBV7-2 with TRBJ1-2; D remains unclear. From germline, CDR1 is SGHTA and CDR2 FQGNSA. There are 15 residues in the CDR3. Trimming removed 2 bases at V and 6 bases at J, with 16 bases between. The DNA for the CDR3 is TGTGCCAGCAGCTTAAAAAGACAAGGCGAGGATGGCTACACCTTC. Protein product: CASSLKRQGEDGYTF. Complete variable domain (other parts from reference TRBV7-2 and TRBJ1-2): GAGVSQSPSNKVTEKGKDVELRCDPISGHTALYWYRQSLGQGLEFLIYFQGNSAPDKSGLPSDRFSAERTGGSVSTLTIQRTQQEDSAVYLCASSLKRQGEDGYTFGSGTRLTVV.

This clonotype was seen many times. The CDR3 spells CASSIERSNNEQFF. DNA for the CDR3: TGTGCCAGTAGTATCGAGAGGAGTAACAATGAGCAGTTCTTC. The chain carries TRBV19 and TRBJ2-1; D uncertain. Trimming cost V 3 bases and J 5 bases, with 11 bases left between them. The CDR3 sequence is 14 residues long. CDR1 and CDR2 (germline): LNHDA, SQIVND (reference sequence).

The chain combines TRBV6-6 with TRBJ2-5, with D possibly TRBD2 on 7 matching bases. CDR1 MNHNY and CDR2 SVGAGI come from the germline V gene (reference sequence). This CDR3 comprises 16 residues. Between the trimmed V and J ends, which lost 2 bases and 2 bases, there was a span of 15 bases. CDR3 loop: CASSYPPGGVQETQYF. In DNA form, the CDR3 reads TGTGCCAGCAGTTACCCTCCGGGGGGCGTTCAAGAGACCCAGTACTTC.

There are many counts of this clonotype. V is TRBV12-3 or TRBV12-4 and J is TRBJ2-1; 11 nucleotides line up with TRBD1. Trimming cost V 6 bases and J 0 bases; bases outside gene matches: 10. This CDR3 has 18 amino acids. Here the CDR3 reads CASRSDRGPVSSYNEQFF. The DNA for the CDR3 is TGTGCCAGCAGATCGGACAGGGGGCCGGTGAGCTCCTACAATGAGCAGTTCTTC.

V is TRBV25-1 and J is TRBJ1-4; 9 positions match TRBD1. Germline assignment: CDR1 MGHDK and CDR2 SYGVNS. Trimming at V came to 2 bases and at J to 6 bases, leaving 16 bases not matched to a gene. There are 19 residues in the CDR3. The CDR3, as DNA: TGTGCCAGCAGTGAACTAAGGGTTCACAACAGGGGGCGTGATGAAAAACTGTTTTTT. This codes for CASSELRVHNRGRDEKLFF. The variable domain in full, completed from reference TRBV25-1 and TRBJ1-4, reads EADIYQTPRYLVIGTGKKITLECSQTMGHDKMYWYQQDPGMELHLIHYSYGVNSTEKGDLSSESTVSRIRTEHFPLTLESARPSHTSQYLCASSELRVHNRGRDEKLFFGSGTQLSVL.

This clonotype was picked up many times. CDR3 protein: CASSLATGGFSGANVLTF. CDR3 nucleotides: TGTGCCAGCAGCTTAGCCACAGGGGGTTTCTCTGGGGCCAACGTCCTGACTTTC. This chain joins TRBV7-9 and TRBJ2-6; 8 nucleotides match TRBD1. Per germline, CDR1 SEHNR and CDR2 FQNEAQ (reference sequence). After removal of 0 bases from V and 0 bases from J, the junction contained 4 bases not matched to a gene. CDR3 length equals 18 residues.

There are a few counts of this clonotype. This chain joins TRBV2 and TRBJ1-6, with D tentatively TRBD1 (6 bases). V lost 6 bases, J lost 7 bases, and 10 bases lay in between. CDR1 and CDR2 from the germline V gene are SNHLY and FYNNEI. The CDR3 loop spans 13 amino acids. The CDR3 loop reads CASSRDINSPLHF. DNA of the CDR3: TGTGCCAGCAGCCGGGACATCAATTCACCCCTCCACTTT. The variable domain in full, completed from reference TRBV2 and TRBJ1-6, reads EPEVTQTPSHQVTQMGQEVILRCVPISNHLYFYWYRQILGQKVEFLVSFYNNEISEKSEIFDDQFSVERPDGSNFTLKIRSTKLEDSAMYFCASSRDINSPLHFGNGTRLTVT.

About this clonotype itself: One end of the junction does not line up with germline, which may come from a read error. This chain joins TRBV12-3 or TRBV12-4 and TRBJ2-6; 7 bases are shared with TRBD1. This CDR3 is built from 18 residues. The CDR3 DNA reads TGTGCCGGCAGCTCAGGGGCAGGGGGTAGCTCTGGGGCCAACGTCCTGACTTTC. Protein product: CAGSSGAGGSSGANVLTF.